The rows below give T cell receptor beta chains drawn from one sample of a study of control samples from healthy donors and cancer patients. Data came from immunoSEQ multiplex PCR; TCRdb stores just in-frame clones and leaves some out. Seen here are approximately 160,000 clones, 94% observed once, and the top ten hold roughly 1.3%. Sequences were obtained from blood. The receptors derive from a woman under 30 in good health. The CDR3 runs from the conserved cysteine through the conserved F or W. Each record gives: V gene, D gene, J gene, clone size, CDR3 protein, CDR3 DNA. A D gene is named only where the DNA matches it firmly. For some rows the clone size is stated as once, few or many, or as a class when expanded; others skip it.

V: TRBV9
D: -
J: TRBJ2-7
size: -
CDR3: CASSRDRLSYEQYF
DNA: TGTGCCAGCAGCCGAGACAGACTCTCCTACGAGCAGTACTTC

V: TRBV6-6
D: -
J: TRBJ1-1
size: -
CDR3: CASSLPGTEAFF
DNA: TGTGCCAGCAGCCTACCGGGCACTGAAGCTTTCTTT

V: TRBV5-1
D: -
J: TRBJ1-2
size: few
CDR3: CASSLDRGGYGYTF
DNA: TGCGCCAGCAGCTTGGATCGGGGAGGGTATGGCTACACCTTC

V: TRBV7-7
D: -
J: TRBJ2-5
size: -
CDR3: CASSFGRGFGETQYF
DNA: TGTGCTAGCAGCTTCGGCCGGGGGTTTGGGGAGACCCAGTACTTC

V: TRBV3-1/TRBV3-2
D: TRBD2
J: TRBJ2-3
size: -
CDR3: CASSQPGGPDTQYF
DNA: TGTGCCAGCAGCCAGCCGGGAGGACCAGATACGCAGTATTTT

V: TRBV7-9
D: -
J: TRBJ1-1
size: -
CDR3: CASSFLGGLNTEAFF
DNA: TGTGCCAGCAGCTTCCTTGGGGGGCTGAACACTGAAGCTTTCTTT

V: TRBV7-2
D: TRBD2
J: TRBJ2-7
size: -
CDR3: CASSLAASGSSYEQYF
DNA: TGTGCCAGCAGCTTAGCTGCTAGCGGGTCCTCCTACGAGCAGTACTTC

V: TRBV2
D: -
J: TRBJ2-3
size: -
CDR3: CASSVRRTDTQYF
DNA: TGTGCCAGCAGTGTTCGGCGGACAGATACGCAGTATTTT

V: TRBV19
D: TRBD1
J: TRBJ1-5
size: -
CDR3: CASTTGVGQPQHF
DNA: TGTGCCAGTACAACAGGGGTCGGGCAGCCCCAGCATTTT

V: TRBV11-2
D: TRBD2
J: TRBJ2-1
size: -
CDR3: CASSWGTSGFYNEQFF
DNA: TGTGCCAGCAGCTGGGGGACTAGCGGATTTTACAATGAGCAGTTCTTC

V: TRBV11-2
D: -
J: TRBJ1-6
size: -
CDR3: CASSLVRNNSPLHF
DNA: TGTGCCAGCAGCTTAGTACGGAATAATTCACCCCTCCACTTT

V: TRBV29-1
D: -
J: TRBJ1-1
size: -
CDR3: CSVRPTGNTEAFF
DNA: TGCAGCGTTCGTCCTACAGGGAACACTGAAGCTTTCTTT

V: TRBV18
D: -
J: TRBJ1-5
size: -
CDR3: CASSPRTDSNQPQHF
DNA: TGTGCCAGCTCACCAAGGACAGATAGCAATCAGCCCCAGCATTTT

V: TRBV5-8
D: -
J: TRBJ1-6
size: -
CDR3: CASSWDVLHF
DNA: TGTGCCAGCAGCTGGGACGTCCTCCACTTT

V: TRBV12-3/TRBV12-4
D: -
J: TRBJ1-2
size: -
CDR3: CASSLGTDYGYTF
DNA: TGTGCCAGCAGTCTCGGGACGGACTATGGCTACACCTTC

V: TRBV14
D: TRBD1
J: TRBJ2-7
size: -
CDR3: CASRDRGSYEQYF
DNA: TGTGCCAGCAGGGACAGGGGGTCCTACGAGCAGTACTTC

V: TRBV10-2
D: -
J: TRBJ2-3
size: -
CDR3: CASDETAASDTQYF
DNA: TGCGCCAGCGATGAAACCGCCGCCTCAGATACGCAGTATTTT

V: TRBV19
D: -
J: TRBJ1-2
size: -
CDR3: CASSPEGGVNYGYTF
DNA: TGTGCCAGTAGCCCAGAGGGGGGAGTGAACTATGGCTACACCTTC

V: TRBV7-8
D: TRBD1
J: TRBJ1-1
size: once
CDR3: CASSFNRGPNTEAFF
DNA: TGTGCCAGCAGCTTCAACAGGGGGCCGAACACTGAAGCTTTCTTT

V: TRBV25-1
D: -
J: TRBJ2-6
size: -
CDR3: CASSEPSSGANVLTF
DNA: TGTGCCAGCAGTGAACCGAGCTCTGGGGCCAACGTCCTGACTTTC

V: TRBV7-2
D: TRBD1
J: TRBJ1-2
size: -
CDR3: CASSPRDSYGYTF
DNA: TGTGCCAGCAGCCCGCGGGACAGTTATGGCTACACCTTC

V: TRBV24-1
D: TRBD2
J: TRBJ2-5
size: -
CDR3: CATSANPRGVQETQYF
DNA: TGTGCCACCAGTGCTAACCCCCGGGGGGTTCAAGAGACCCAGTACTTC

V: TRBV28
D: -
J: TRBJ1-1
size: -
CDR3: CASRSDSSAFF
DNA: TGTGCCAGCAGATCCGACAGTTCAGCTTTCTTT

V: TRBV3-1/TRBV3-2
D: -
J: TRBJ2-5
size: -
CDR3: CASSQDWRYQETQYF
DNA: TGTGCCAGCAGCCAAGATTGGCGGTACCAAGAGACCCAGTACTTC

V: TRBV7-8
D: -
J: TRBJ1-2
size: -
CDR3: CASSLVPLYGYTF
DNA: TGTGCCAGCAGCTTAGTCCCTCTCTATGGCTACACCTTC

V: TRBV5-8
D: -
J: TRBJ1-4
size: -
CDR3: CASSNTVNKLFF
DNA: TGTGCCAGCAGCAATACAGTGAACAAACTGTTTTTT

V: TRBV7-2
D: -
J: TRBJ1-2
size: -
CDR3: CASRTQPGTPDTF
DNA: TGTGCCAGCAGAACTCAACCAGGGACACCTGACACCTTC

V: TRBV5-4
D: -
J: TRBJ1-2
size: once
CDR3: CASSQDSYGYTF
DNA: TGTGCCAGCAGCCAAGACAGCTATGGCTACACCTTC

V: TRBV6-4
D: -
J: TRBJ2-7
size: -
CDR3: CASSEVQGREQYF
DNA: TGTGCCAGCAGTGAGGTCCAGGGGCGCGAGCAGTACTTC

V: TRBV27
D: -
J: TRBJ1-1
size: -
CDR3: CASSPLSLENTEAFF
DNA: TGTGCCAGCAGTCCCCTCTCCCTCGAAAACACTGAAGCTTTCTTT

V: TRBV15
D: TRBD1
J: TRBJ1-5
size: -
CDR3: CATRSGQSSQPQHF
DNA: TGTGCCACCCGATCGGGACAGTCGAGCCAGCCCCAGCATTTT

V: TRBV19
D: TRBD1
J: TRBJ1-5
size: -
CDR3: CASSLTGGNQPQHF
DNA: TGTGCCAGTAGTCTAACAGGGGGAAATCAGCCCCAGCATTTT

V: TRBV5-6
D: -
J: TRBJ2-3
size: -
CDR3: CASSLYDFGDTQYF
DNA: TGTGCCAGCAGCTTGTATGATTTCGGGGATACGCAGTATTTT

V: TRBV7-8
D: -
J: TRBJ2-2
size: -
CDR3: CASTPEDYNLIDTGELFF
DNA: TGTGCCAGCACCCCCGAGGATTACAACCTAATTGACACCGGGGAGCTGTTTTTT

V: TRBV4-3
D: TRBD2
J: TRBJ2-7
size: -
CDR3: CASSPRTVAGEGEQYF
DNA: TGCGCCAGCAGCCCGCGTACGGTAGCGGGAGAGGGCGAGCAGTACTTC

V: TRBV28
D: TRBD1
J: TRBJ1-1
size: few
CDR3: CASSLRGRGAFF
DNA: TGTGCCAGCAGTTTAAGGGGGCGAGGAGCTTTCTTT

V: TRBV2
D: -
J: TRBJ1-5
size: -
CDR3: CASRPQRDQPQHF
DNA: TGTGCCAGCAGGCCACAGAGGGATCAGCCCCAGCATTTT

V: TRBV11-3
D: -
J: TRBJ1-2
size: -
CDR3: CASSRGNGQTYGYTF
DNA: TGTGCCAGCAGCAGGGGAAACGGACAGACATATGGCTACACCTTC

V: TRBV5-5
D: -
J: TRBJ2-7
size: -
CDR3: CASSDRQAYEQYF
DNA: TGTGCCAGCAGCGATAGACAGGCCTACGAGCAGTACTTC